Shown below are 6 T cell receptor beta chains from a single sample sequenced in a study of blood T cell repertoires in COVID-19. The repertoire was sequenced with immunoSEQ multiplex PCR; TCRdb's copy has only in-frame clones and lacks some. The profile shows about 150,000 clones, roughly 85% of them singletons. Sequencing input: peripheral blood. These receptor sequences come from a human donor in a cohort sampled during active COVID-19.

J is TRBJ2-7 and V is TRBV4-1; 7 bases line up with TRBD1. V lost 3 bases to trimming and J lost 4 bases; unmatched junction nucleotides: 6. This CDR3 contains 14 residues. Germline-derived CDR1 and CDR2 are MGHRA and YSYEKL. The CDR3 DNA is TGCGCCAGCAGCCAGTTAACAGGGGATTACGAGCAGTACTTC. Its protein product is CASSQLTGDYEQYF.

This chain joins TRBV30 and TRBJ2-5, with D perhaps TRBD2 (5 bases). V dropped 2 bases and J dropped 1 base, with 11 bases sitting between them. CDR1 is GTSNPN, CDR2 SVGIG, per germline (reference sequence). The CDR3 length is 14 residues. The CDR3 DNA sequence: TGTGCCTGGAGTAGAGGGAGATCCCAAGAGACCCAGTACTTC. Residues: CAWSRGRSQETQYF.

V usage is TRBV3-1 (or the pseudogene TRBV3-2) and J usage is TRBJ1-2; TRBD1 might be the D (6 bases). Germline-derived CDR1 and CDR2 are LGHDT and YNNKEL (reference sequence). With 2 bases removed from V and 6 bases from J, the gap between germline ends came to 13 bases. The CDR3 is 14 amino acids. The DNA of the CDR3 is TGTGCCAGCAGCCAAAACAGGGCGTCCCATGGCTACACCTTC. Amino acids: CASSQNRASHGYTF.

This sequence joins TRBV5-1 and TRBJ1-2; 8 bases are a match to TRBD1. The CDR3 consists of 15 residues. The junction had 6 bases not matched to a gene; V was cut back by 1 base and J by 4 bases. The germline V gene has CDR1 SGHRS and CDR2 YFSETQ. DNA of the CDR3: TGCGCCAGCAGCTTGCTATCAGGGGGCCCCTATGGCTACACCTTC. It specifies CASSLLSGGPYGYTF.

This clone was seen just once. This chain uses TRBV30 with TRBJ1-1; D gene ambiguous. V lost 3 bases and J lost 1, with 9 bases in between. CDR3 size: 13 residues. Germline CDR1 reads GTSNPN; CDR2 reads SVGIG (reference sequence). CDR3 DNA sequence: TGTGCCTGGAGCCCCTCTTCGAACACTGAAGCTTTCTTT. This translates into CAWSPSSNTEAFF. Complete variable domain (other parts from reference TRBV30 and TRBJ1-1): SQTIHQWPATLVQPVGSPLSLECTVEGTSNPNLYWYRQAAGRGLQLLFYSVGIGQISSEVPQNLSASRPQDRQFILSSKKLLLSDSGFYLCAWSPSSNTEAFFGQGTRLTVV.

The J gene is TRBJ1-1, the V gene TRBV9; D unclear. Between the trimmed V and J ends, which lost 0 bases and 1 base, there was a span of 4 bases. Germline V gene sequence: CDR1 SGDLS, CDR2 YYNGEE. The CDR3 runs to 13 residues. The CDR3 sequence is CASSVGRNTEAFF. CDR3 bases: TGTGCCAGCAGCGTAGGTCGGAACACTGAAGCTTTCTTT.